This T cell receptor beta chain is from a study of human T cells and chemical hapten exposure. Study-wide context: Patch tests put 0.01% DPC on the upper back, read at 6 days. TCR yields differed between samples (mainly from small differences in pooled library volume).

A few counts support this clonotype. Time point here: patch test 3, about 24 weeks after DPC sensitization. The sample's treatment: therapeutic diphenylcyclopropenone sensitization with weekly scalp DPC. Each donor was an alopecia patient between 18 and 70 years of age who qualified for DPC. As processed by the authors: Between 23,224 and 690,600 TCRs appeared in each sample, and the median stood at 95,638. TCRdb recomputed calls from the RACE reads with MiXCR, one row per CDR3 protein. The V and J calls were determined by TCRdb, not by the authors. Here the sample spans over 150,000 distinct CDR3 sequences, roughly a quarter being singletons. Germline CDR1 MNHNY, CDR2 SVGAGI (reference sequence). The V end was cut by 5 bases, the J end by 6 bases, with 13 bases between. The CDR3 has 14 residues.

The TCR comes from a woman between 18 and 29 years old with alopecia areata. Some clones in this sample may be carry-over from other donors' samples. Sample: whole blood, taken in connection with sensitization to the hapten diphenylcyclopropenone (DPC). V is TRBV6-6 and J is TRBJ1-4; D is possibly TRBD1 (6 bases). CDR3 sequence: CASSGGGRDEKLFF. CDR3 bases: TGTGCCAGCAGTGGGGGCGGGCGCGATGAAAAACTGTTTTTT.